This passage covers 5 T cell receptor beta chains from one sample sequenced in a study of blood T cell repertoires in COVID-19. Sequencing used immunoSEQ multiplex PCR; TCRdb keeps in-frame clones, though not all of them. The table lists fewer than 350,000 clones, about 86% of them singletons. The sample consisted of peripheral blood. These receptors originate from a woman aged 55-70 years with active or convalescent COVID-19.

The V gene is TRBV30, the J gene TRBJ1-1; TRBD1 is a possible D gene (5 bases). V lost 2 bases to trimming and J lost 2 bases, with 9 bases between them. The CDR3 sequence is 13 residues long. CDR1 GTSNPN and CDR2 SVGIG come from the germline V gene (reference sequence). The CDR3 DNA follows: TGTGCCTGGAGTCGAGGGACTAACACTGAAGCTTTCTTT. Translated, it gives CAWSRGTNTEAFF.

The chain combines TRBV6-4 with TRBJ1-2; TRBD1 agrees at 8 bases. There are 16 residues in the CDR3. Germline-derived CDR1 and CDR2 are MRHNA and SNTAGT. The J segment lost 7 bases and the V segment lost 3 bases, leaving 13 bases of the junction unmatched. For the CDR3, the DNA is TGTGCCAGCAGTGAACATGGGACAGGCCCCACGGGTGGCTACACCTTC. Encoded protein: CASSEHGTGPTGGYTF.

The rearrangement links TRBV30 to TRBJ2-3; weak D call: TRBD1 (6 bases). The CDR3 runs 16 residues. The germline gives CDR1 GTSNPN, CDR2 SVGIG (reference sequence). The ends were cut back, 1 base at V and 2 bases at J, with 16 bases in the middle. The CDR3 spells CAWSAPDRRFTDTQYF. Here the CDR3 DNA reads TGTGCCTGGAGTGCGCCGGACAGAAGGTTCACAGATACGCAGTATTTT. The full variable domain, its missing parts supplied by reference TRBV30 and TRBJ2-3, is SQTIHQWPATLVQPVGSPLSLECTVEGTSNPNLYWYRQAAGRGLQLLFYSVGIGQISSEVPQNLSASRPQDRQFILSSKKLLLSDSGFYLCAWSAPDRRFTDTQYFGPGTRLTVL.

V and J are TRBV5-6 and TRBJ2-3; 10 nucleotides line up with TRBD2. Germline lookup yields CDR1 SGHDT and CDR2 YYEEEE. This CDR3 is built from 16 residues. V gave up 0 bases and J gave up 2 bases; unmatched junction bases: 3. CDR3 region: CASSLGLAGATDTQYF. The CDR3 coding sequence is TGTGCCAGCAGCTTGGGACTAGCGGGTGCCACAGATACGCAGTATTTT. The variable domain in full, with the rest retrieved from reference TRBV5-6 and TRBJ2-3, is DAGVTQSPTHLIKTRGQQVTLRCSPKSGHDTVSWYQQALGQGPQFIFQYYEEEERQRGNFPDRFSGHQFPNYSSELNVNALLLGDSALYLCASSLGLAGATDTQYFGPGTRLTVL.

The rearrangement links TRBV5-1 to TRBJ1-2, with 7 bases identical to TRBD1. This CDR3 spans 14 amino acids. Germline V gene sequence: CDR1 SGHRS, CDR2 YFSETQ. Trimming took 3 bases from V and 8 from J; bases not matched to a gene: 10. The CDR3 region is CASSSTGPPGGYTF. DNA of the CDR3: TGCGCCAGCAGCTCGACAGGGCCCCCAGGAGGCTACACCTTC.